What follows is one TCR beta chain and its context. Antigen: not known. A read error may produce the germline difference seen at one junction end. This CDR3 contains 11 residues. The sample comes from a study of T-cell memory formation after mild COVID-19. Findings of the study overall: Clones contracting across day 15 to 85 had a balanced CD4/CD8 profile; later expanding clones leaned CD4+. For second-wave clones that peaked at day 37, SARS-CoV-2 specificity went unverified. Shrinking CD4+ clones were chiefly CM and EM; CD8+ ones were chiefly EMRA.

TCRdb re-called the 5' RACE reads with MiXCR, one entry per CDR3 protein. The sample records 200,000 to 300,000 distinct CDR3 sequences, approximately 15% being singletons. The sequenced material came from PBMCs or a T cell subset sorted from them (not recorded which). The chain couples TRBV12-3 or TRBV12-4 to TRBJ1-5; D unclear. The receptor's source is a man aged 18 to 29 who had mild COVID-19 (a few samples of this study predate the infection). Cell type and time point are not known. CDR3 residues: CAGSINQPQHF. The CDR3, as DNA: TGTGCCGGCAGTATAAATCAGCCCCAGCATTTT.